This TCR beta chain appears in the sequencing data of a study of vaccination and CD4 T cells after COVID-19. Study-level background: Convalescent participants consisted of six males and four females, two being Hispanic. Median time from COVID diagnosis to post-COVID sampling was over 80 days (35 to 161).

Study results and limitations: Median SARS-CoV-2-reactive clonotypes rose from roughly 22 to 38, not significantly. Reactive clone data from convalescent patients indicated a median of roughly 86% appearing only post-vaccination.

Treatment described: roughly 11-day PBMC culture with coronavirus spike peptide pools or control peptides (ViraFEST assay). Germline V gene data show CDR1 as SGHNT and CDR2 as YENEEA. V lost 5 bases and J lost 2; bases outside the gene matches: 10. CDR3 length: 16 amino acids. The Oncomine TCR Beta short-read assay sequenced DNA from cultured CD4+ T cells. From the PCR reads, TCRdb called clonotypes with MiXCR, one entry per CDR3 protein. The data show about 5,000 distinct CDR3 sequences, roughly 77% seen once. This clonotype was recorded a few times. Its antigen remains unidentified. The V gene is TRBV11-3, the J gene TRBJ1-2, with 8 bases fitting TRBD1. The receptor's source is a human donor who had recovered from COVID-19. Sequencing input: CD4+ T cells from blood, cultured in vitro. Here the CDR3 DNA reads TGTGCCAGCAGCACCGTTGGACAGGGCCGAAACTATGGCTACACCTTC. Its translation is CASSTVGQGRNYGYTF.